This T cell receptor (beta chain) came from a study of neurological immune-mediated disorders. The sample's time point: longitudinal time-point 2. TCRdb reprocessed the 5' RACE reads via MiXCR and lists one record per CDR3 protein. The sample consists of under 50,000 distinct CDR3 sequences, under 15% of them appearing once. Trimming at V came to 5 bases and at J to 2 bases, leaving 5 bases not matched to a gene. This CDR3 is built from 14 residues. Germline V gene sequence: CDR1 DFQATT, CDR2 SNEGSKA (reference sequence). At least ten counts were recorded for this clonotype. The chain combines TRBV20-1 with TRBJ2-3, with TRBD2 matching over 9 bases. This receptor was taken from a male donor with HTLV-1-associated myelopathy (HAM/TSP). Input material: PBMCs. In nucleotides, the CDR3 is TGCAGTGCTCATAGCGGGGGAAACACAGATACGCAGTATTTT. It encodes CSAHSGGNTDTQYF.